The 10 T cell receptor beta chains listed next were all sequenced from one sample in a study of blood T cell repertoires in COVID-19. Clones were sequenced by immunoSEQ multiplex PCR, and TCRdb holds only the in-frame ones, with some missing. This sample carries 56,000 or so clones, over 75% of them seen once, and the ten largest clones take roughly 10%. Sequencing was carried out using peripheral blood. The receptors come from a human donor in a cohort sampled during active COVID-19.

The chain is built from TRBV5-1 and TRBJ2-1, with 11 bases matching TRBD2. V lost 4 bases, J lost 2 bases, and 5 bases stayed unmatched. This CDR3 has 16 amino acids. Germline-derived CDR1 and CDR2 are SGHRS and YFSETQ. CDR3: CASSRGTSGPYNEQFF. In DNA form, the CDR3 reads TGCGCCAGCAGCCGCGGGACTAGCGGACCCTACAATGAGCAGTTCTTC. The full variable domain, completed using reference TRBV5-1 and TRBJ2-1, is KAGVTQTPRYLIKTRGQQVTLSCSPISGHRSVSWYQQTPGQGLQFLFEYFSETQRNKGNFPGRFSGRQFSNSRSEMNVSTLELGDSALYLCASSRGTSGPYNEQFFGPGTRLTVL.

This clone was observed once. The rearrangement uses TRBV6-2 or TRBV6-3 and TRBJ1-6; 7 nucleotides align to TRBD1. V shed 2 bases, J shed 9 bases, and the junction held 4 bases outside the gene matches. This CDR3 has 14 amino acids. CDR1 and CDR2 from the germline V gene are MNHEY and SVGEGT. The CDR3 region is CASSYRGQSSPLHF. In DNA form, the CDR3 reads TGTGCCAGCAGTTACAGGGGGCAGAGTTCACCCCTCCACTTT.

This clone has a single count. CDR3 DNA: TGTGCCAGCAGGCGGACAGGGGGCGATCCCCAGCATTTT. This gives the protein CASRRTGGDPQHF. The chain links TRBV28 to TRBJ1-5; 11 nucleotides line up with TRBD1. The CDR3 contains 13 residues. Germline V gene data show CDR1 as MDHEN and CDR2 as SYDVKM. The V gene end was trimmed by 6 bases and the J gene end by 10 bases; junction bases not matched to a gene: 5.

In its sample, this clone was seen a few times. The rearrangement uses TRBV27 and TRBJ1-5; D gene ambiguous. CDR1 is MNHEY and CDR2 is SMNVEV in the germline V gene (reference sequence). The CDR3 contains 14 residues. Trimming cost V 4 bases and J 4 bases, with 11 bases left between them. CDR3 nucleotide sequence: TGTGCCAGCAGTTCTAAGGGAGGAAATCAGCCCCAGCATTTT. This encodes CASSSKGGNQPQHF.

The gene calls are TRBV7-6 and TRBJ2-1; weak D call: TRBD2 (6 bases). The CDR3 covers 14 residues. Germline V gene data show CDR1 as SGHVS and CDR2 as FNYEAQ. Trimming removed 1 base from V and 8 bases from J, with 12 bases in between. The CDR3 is CASSLELASDEQFF. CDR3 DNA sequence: TGTGCCAGCAGCTTAGAACTAGCAAGCGATGAGCAGTTCTTC.

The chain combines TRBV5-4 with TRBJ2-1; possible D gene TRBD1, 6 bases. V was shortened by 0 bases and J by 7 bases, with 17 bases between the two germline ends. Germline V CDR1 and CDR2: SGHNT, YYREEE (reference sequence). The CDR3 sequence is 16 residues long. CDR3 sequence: CASSLGTDSLWNEQFF. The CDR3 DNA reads TGTGCCAGCAGCTTGGGGACAGACTCCCTTTGGAATGAGCAGTTCTTC.

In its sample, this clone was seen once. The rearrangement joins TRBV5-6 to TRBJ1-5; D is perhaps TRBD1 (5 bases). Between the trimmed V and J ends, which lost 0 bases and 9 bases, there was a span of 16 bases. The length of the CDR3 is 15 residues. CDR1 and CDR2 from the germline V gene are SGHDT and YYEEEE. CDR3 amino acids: CASSLGGTGVGPQHF. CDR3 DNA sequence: TGTGCCAGCAGCTTGGGGGGGACTGGCGTTGGGCCCCAGCATTTT.

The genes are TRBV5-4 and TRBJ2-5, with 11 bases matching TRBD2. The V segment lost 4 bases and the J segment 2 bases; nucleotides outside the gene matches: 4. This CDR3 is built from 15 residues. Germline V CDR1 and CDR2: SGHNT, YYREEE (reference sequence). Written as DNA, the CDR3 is TGTGCCAGCAGCCCGGGGACTAGCGGACAAGAGACCCAGTACTTC. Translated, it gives CASSPGTSGQETQYF.

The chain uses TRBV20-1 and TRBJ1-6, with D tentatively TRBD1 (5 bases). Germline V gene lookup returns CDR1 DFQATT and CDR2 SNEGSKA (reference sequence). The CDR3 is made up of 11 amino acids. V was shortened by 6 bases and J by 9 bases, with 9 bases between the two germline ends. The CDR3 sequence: CSAGGSSPLHF. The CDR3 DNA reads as TGCAGTGCCGGGGGGAGTTCACCCCTCCACTTT.

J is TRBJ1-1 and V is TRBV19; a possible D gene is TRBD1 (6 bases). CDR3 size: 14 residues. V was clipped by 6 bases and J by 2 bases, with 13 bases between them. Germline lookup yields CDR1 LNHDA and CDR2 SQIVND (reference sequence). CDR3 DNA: TGTGCCAGTAGACCGACAGGAGTCAACACTGAAGCTTTCTTT. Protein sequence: CASRPTGVNTEAFF.